One and the same sample provided the 28 T cell receptor beta chains below, sequenced in a study of T cell responses to AZD1222 COVID-19 vaccine. The method was immunoSEQ multiplex PCR; TCRdb's version includes in-frame clones alone and lacks a portion of them. The sample carries roughly 87,000 clones, about 90% recorded once. Material: peripheral blood, obtained 28 days after the second AZD1222 dose. The source is an adult who received the AZD1222 COVID-19 vaccine.

The chain is built from TRBV5-1 and TRBJ2-5; no clear D gene. The CDR3 is 15 amino acids. Trimming left V 1 base short and J 2 bases short, with 12 bases between. CDR1 SGHRS and CDR2 YFSETQ come from the germline V gene. CDR3 sequence reads: CASSLSHYKQETQYF. The CDR3 DNA reads as TGCGCCAGCAGCTTGAGTCACTATAAGCAAGAGACCCAGTACTTC.

V is TRBV27 and J is TRBJ1-5, with D perhaps matching TRBD1 (5 bases). Germline values: CDR1 MNHEY, CDR2 SMNVEV (reference sequence). The V and J ends lost 4 bases and 3 bases respectively, with 13 bases between them. The CDR3 loop spans 15 amino acids. The CDR3 spells CASSSAGPVNQPQHF. CDR3 DNA sequence: TGTGCCAGCAGTTCAGCGGGGCCAGTCAATCAGCCCCAGCATTTT.

In its sample, this clone was seen once. The rearrangement joins TRBV7-3 to TRBJ2-3, with 7 bases identical to TRBD2. The CDR3 is made up of 16 amino acids. Looked up from germline, CDR1 is SGHTA and CDR2 is FQGTGA. Trimming took 5 bases from V and 0 from J; bases not matched to a gene: 8. CDR3 bases: TGTGCCAGCAGCCCCCTAGCGGCGGGGAGCACAGATACGCAGTATTTT. It encodes CASSPLAAGSTDTQYF.

The V call is TRBV5-1, the J call TRBJ1-4; TRBD1 agrees at 9 bases. The CDR3 extends over 15 amino acids. V lost 4 bases, J lost 10 bases, and 11 bases stayed unmatched. The germline CDR1 and CDR2 sequences are SGHRS and YFSETQ. CDR3 sequence (DNA): TGCGCCAGCAGCACCACGGGACAGGGTACAGGAAAACTGTTTTTT. This sequence encodes CASSTTGQGTGKLFF.

The chain carries TRBV6-1 and TRBJ1-2; D not certain. Trimming removed 0 bases at V and 4 bases at J, with 12 bases between. The CDR3 runs 15 residues. Per germline, CDR1 MNHNS and CDR2 SASEGT. The CDR3 nucleotides read TGTGCCAGCAGTGAAGCGCGGACTGCGTTCTATGGCTACACCTTC. Residues: CASSEARTAFYGYTF.

The chain has TRBV18 and TRBJ2-3; no clear D. V gave up 3 bases and J gave up 3 bases, with 13 bases separating them. The CDR3 is made up of 15 amino acids. CDR1 KGHSH and CDR2 LQKENI come from the germline V gene. The CDR3 DNA is TGTGCCAGCTCACCCGGAAGCATCCGGACAGATACGCAGTATTTT. Residues: CASSPGSIRTDTQYF. Full variable domain (missing parts from reference TRBV18 and TRBJ2-3): NAGVMQNPRHLVRRRGQEARLRCSPMKGHSHVYWYRQLPEEGLKFMVYLQKENIIDESGMPKERFSAEFPKEGPSILRIQQVVRGDSAAYFCASSPGSIRTDTQYFGPGTRLTVL.

The chain is built from TRBV11-2 and TRBJ1-1, with D perhaps TRBD1 (5 bases). V lost 2 bases to trimming and J lost 2 bases, with 12 bases between them. The CDR3 sequence is 15 residues long. Germline assignment: CDR1 SGHAT and CDR2 FQNNGV. The CDR3 is CASSLIRGTNTEAFF. CDR3 coding DNA: TGTGCCAGCAGCTTAATTCGAGGGACCAACACTGAAGCTTTCTTT.

A single count supports this clone. The chain links TRBV15 to TRBJ2-5; possible D gene TRBD1, 5 bases. V lost 0 bases to trimming and J lost 2 bases, with 13 bases between them. The CDR3 is 16 amino acids. The germline gives CDR1 LNHNV, CDR2 YYDKDF (reference sequence). The CDR3: CATSRDLGRTQETQYF. CDR3 sequence (DNA): TGTGCCACCAGCAGAGATCTGGGCCGGACACAAGAGACCCAGTACTTC.

This clone was seen a single time. The chain links TRBV6-6 to TRBJ1-2; TRBD1 might be the D (6 bases). V lost 3 bases to trimming and J lost 6 bases, with 17 bases between them. This CDR3 is built from 15 residues. The germline V gene has CDR1 MNHNY and CDR2 SVGAGI (reference sequence). The CDR3 DNA is TGTGCCAGCAGTTATGTAACGGGCCAGGGGAATGGCTACACCTTC. This sequence encodes CASSYVTGQGNGYTF.

As DNA, the CDR3 is TGTGCCAGCAGTACAGACAGGGAAGATCAGCCCCAGCATTTT. It codes for CASSTDREDQPQHF. The chain uses TRBV6-2 or TRBV6-3 and TRBJ1-5, with 7 bases lining up with TRBD1. The CDR3 spans 14 residues. J gave up 5 bases and V 5 bases, and 6 bases lay outside the gene matches. The V gene's germline CDR1 is MNHEY and CDR2 SVGEGT.

The chain has TRBV19 and TRBJ1-5; D remains unclear. V lost 1 base and J 0 bases, leaving 13 bases between the germline ends. The CDR3 is made up of 17 amino acids. Looked up from germline, CDR1 is LNHDA and CDR2 is SQIVND (reference sequence). The CDR3 is CASSIVRAGVSNQPQHF. The CDR3 region has the DNA TGTGCCAGTAGTATAGTACGGGCCGGGGTTAGCAATCAGCCCCAGCATTTT. The variable domain in full, with the rest retrieved from reference TRBV19 and TRBJ1-5, is DGGITQSPKYLFRKEGQNVTLSCEQNLNHDAMYWYRQDPGQGLRLIYYSQIVNDFQKGDIAEGYSVSREKKESFPLTVTSAQKNPTAFYLCASSIVRAGVSNQPQHFGDGTRLSIL.

This chain uses TRBV30 with TRBJ2-7, with D perhaps being TRBD1 or TRBD2 (5 bases each). Trimming removed 5 bases at V and 1 base at J, with 9 bases between. The germline V gene has CDR1 GTSNPN and CDR2 SVGIG (reference sequence). The CDR3 runs to 12 residues. The chain's CDR3 is CAWERGSYEQYF. The DNA of the CDR3 is TGTGCCTGGGAGAGGGGATCCTACGAGCAGTACTTC. The entire variable domain, with the rest obtained from reference TRBV30 and TRBJ2-7, is as follows: SQTIHQWPATLVQPVGSPLSLECTVEGTSNPNLYWYRQAAGRGLQLLFYSVGIGQISSEVPQNLSASRPQDRQFILSSKKLLLSDSGFYLCAWERGSYEQYFGPGTRLTVT.

This chain links TRBV6-2 or TRBV6-3 with TRBJ2-7; D remains unclear. The germline CDR1 and CDR2 sequences are MNHEY and SVGEGT. The CDR3 runs to 15 residues. The V end was cut by 2 bases, the J end by 0 bases, with 11 bases between. CDR3 protein: CASSYTSRGSYEQYF. For the CDR3, the DNA is TGTGCCAGCAGTTACACAAGCAGAGGCTCCTACGAGCAGTACTTC.

V is TRBV18 and J is TRBJ1-2; TRBD1 agrees at 7 bases. Per germline, CDR1 KGHSH and CDR2 LQKENI. The CDR3 is 12 residues long. The J segment lost 3 bases and the V segment lost 10 bases, leaving 5 bases of the junction unmatched. CDR3 DNA sequence: TGTGCCACAGGTACAGGGGACTATGGCTACACCTTC. This gives the protein CATGTGDYGYTF.

CDR3 coding DNA: TGTGCCAGCTCACCACCGGGGGTCTACGAGCAGTACTTC. This codes for CASSPPGVYEQYF. The V gene is TRBV18, the J gene TRBJ2-7; perhaps D is TRBD1 or TRBD2 (5 bases each). There are 13 residues in the CDR3. CDR1 and CDR2 from the germline V gene are KGHSH and LQKENI. Between the trimmed V and J ends, which lost 0 bases and 3 bases, there was a span of 6 bases.

The J gene is TRBJ1-2, the V gene TRBV11-2; tentative D call: TRBD1 (6 bases). The germline V gene has CDR1 SGHAT and CDR2 FQNNGV. This CDR3 comprises 15 residues. Trimming removed 0 bases at V and 4 bases at J, with 12 bases between. CDR3 sequence: CASSLEATGPYGYTF. For the CDR3, the DNA is TGTGCCAGCAGCTTAGAGGCGACAGGTCCCTATGGCTACACCTTC.

The rearrangement uses TRBV19 and TRBJ1-5, with D perhaps TRBD1 (6 bases). The CDR3 covers 14 residues. Between the trimmed V and J ends, which lost 6 bases and 0 bases, there was a span of 9 bases. Germline CDR1 reads LNHDA; CDR2 reads SQIVND (reference sequence). The CDR3 region has the DNA TGTGCCAGTAGCAGACAGGATAGCAATCAGCCCCAGCATTTT. Translated: CASSRQDSNQPQHF.

The V gene is TRBV7-9, the J gene TRBJ2-7; 8 positions match TRBD1. The V gene's germline CDR1 is SEHNR and CDR2 FQNEAQ (reference sequence). CDR3 length equals 15 residues. The J segment lost 3 bases and the V segment lost 4 bases, leaving 8 bases of the junction unmatched. CDR3 protein: CASSSTNRGYYEQYF. The DNA of the CDR3 is TGTGCCAGCAGCTCCACTAACAGGGGGTACTACGAGCAGTACTTC.

This rearrangement joins TRBV7-9 to TRBJ1-2; no definite D call. Trimming took 5 bases from V and 4 from J, leaving 17 bases between them. CDR3 size: 15 residues. Germline assignment: CDR1 SEHNR and CDR2 FQNEAQ (reference sequence). The CDR3 sequence is CASSPPRGRLYGYTF. The CDR3 region has the DNA TGTGCCAGCAGCCCCCCCCGTGGCAGACTCTATGGCTACACCTTC. The entire variable domain, with the rest obtained from reference TRBV7-9 and TRBJ1-2, is as follows: DTGVSQNPRHKITKRGQNVTFRCDPISEHNRLYWYRQTLGQGPEFLTYFQNEAQLEKSRLLSDRFSAERPKGSFSTLEIQRTEQGDSAMYLCASSPPRGRLYGYTFGSGTRLTVV.

The chain is built from TRBV11-2 and TRBJ2-1; D gene uncertain. The V gene's germline CDR1 is SGHAT and CDR2 FQNNGV. Trimming removed 4 bases at V and 6 bases at J, with 7 bases between. The CDR3 spans 12 residues. Here the CDR3 reads CASSWMSNEQFF. Here the CDR3 DNA reads TGTGCCAGCAGCTGGATGTCCAATGAGCAGTTCTTC.

V is TRBV29-1 and J is TRBJ2-1; D is unclear. V was shortened by 4 bases and J by 9 bases, with 10 bases between the two germline ends. CDR1 and CDR2 from the germline V gene are SQVTM and ANQGSEA. The CDR3 contains 11 residues. CDR3 coding DNA: TGCAGCGTTGTCAGGCGGACTGAGCAGTTCTTC. Encoded protein: CSVVRRTEQFF.

The chain is built from TRBV7-3 and TRBJ2-7, with D uncertain. Germline CDR1 reads SGHTA; CDR2 reads FQGTGA. The ends were cut back, 6 bases at V and 0 bases at J, with 12 bases in the middle. This CDR3 is 14 amino acids long. The DNA of the CDR3 is TGTGCCAGCAGATCCGATGGGAACTCCTACGAGCAGTACTTC. Translation: CASRSDGNSYEQYF.

The chain uses TRBV3-1 (or the pseudogene TRBV3-2) and TRBJ2-5, with 7 bases identical to TRBD1. With 3 bases clipped from V and 5 bases from J, the junction kept 6 bases outside the gene matches. In germline, CDR1 is LGHDT, CDR2 YNNKEL (reference sequence). The length of the CDR3 is 14 residues. The CDR3 region has the DNA TGTGCCAGCAGCCAGAACCAGGGGGTTGAGACCCAGTACTTC. It is translated as CASSQNQGVETQYF.

This clone was counted only a few times. The chain carries TRBV5-8 and TRBJ2-3, with TRBD2 matching 10 bases. V dropped 4 bases and J dropped 3; count of bases not matched to a gene: 8. Germline V gene lookup returns CDR1 SGHTS and CDR2 YDEGEE. This CDR3 has 16 residues. CDR3: CASSRSSGSRTDTQYF. In nucleotides, the CDR3 is TGTGCCAGCAGCCGCTCTAGCGGGAGTAGGACAGATACGCAGTATTTT.

The gene calls are TRBV5-1 and TRBJ1-4; 12 bases align to TRBD1. V lost 0 bases to trimming and J lost 8 bases; unmatched junction nucleotides: 2. Per germline, CDR1 SGHRS and CDR2 YFSETQ. There are 15 residues in the CDR3. The CDR3 DNA follows: TGCGCCAGCAGCTTGGAGGGGACAGGGGGCGAAAAACTGTTTTTT. Encoded protein: CASSLEGTGGEKLFF.

The count of this clone is one. The CDR3 DNA reads TGTGCCAGCAGTTTAGGTGGACAGCAGAACACTGAAGCTTTCTTT. It codes for CASSLGGQQNTEAFF. This sequence joins TRBV28 and TRBJ1-1; possibly TRBD1 for D (6 bases). The CDR3 totals 15 residues. Germline V CDR1 and CDR2: MDHEN, SYDVKM. Between the trimmed V and J ends, which lost 2 bases and 1 base, there was a span of 11 bases.

This rearrangement joins TRBV4-1 to TRBJ2-1, with D hard to call. The V gene lost 3 bases and the J gene lost 5 bases, with 11 bases spanning the gap. CDR1 and CDR2 from the germline V gene are MGHRA and YSYEKL. The CDR3 extends over 14 amino acids. CDR3: CASSHPVIDNEQFF. The CDR3 bases are TGCGCCAGCAGCCATCCGGTGATTGACAATGAGCAGTTCTTC.

The V gene is TRBV30, the J gene TRBJ2-5; a possible D gene is TRBD2 (5 bases). This CDR3 region has 14 residues. The germline gives CDR1 GTSNPN, CDR2 SVGIG (reference sequence). The germline V and J ends were trimmed by 2 bases and 7 bases, with 17 bases remaining between them. CDR3 region: CAWSPSARGGTQYF. CDR3 sequence (DNA): TGTGCCTGGAGTCCGTCTGCTCGGGGTGGGACCCAGTACTTC.